This T cell receptor beta chain was sequenced for a study of cytomegalovirus exposure and HLA in healthy donors. Researchers ran the PCR with 60 Vbeta and 13 Jbeta primers. Sequencing was performed with immunoSEQ multiplex PCR; in TCRdb, only in-frame clones are kept and a portion is missing. This sample contains 80,000 to 95,000 clones. V lost 3 bases to trimming and J lost 1 base, with 11 bases between them. Germline values: CDR1 LNHDA, CDR2 SQIVND (reference sequence). The CDR3 length is 15 residues. For this clone: What it binds is not known.

Study conclusions and caveats: Several of the most significant clusters appeared linked to common viral pathogens, based on a later analysis. The study flagged 150 to 200 TCR beta chains as cytomegalovirus-associated. The authors reported that TCR beta sequences could predict HLA-A and HLA-B alleles. These predictions were accurate for most subjects in the first cohort. TRBV6-2, TRBV6-3 and other indistinguishable V segments were excluded.

The rearrangement joins TRBV19 to TRBJ2-3, with a tentative D call TRBD2 (5 bases). The sample comprised PBMCs. The origin of this receptor is a woman aged 25 to 39 in good health and CMV-seronegative. The CDR3 reads CASSMPGDGTDTQYF. The CDR3 DNA reads TGTGCCAGTAGTATGCCCGGGGATGGCACAGATACGCAGTATTTT.